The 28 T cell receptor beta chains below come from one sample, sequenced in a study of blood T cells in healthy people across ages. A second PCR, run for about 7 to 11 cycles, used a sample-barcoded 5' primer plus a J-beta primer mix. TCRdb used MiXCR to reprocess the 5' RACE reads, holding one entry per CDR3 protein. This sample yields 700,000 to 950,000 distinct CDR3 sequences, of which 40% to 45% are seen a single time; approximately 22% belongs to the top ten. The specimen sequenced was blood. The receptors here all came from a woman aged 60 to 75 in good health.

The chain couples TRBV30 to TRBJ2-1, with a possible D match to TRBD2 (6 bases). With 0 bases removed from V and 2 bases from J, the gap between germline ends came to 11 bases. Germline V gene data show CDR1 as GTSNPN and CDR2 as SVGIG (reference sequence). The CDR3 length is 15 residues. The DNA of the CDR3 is TGTGCCTGGAGTGTAGGAACTAGCCCCTACAATGAGCAGTTCTTC. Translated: CAWSVGTSPYNEQFF.

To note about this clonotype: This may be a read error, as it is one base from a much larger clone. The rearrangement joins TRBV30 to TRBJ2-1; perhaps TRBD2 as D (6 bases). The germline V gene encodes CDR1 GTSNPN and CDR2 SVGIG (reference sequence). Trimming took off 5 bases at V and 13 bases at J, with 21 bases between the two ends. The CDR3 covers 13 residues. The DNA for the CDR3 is TGTGCCTGGGGAGCGGGCGCCTCAAGACCCCAGTTCTTC. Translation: CAWGAGASRPQFF.

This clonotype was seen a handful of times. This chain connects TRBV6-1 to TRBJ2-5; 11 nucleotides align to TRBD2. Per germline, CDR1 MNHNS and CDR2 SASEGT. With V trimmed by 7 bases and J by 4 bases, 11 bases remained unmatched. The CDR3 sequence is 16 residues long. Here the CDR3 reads CASILAGTSGGETQYF. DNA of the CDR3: TGTGCCAGCATTTTAGCCGGGACTAGCGGTGGAGAGACCCAGTACTTC.

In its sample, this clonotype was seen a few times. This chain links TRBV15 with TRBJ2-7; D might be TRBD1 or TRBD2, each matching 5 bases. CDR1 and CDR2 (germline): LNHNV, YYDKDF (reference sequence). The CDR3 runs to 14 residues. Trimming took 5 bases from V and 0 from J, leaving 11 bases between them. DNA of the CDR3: TGTGCCACCAGCCCCGGGGACCTCTCCTACGAGCAGTACTTC. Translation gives CATSPGDLSYEQYF.

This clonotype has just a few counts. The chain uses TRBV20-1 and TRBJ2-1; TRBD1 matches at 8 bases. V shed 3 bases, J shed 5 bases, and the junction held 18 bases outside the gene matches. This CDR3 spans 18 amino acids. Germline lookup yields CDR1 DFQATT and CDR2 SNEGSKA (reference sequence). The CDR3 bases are TGCAGTGCTAGGGTGGGGGGTACCGGACAGGGTATTAACAATGAGCAGTTCTTC. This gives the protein CSARVGGTGQGINNEQFF.

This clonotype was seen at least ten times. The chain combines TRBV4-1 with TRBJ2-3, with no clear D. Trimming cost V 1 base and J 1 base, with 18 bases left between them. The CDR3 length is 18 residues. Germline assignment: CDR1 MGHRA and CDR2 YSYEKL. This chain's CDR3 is CASSQVSRESPGTDTQYF. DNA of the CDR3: TGCGCCAGCAGCCAAGTCTCGCGTGAGTCCCCTGGCACAGATACGCAGTATTTT.

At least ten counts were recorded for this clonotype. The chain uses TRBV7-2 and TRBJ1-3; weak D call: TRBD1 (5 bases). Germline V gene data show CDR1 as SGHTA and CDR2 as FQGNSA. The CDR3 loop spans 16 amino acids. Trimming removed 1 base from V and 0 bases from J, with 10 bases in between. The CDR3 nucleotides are TGTGCCAGCAGCTTAGTAGGGGCGAACTCTGGAAACACCATATATTTT. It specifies CASSLVGANSGNTIYF.

The DNA of the CDR3 is TGTGCCATCAGTGAGTACATGCGGGACAGGGACTACGAGCAGTACTTC. Its protein is CAISEYMRDRDYEQYF. V and J are TRBV10-3 and TRBJ2-7; 9 bases fit TRBD1. Germline trimming cut 1 base from V and 3 bases from J; bases unmatched to any gene: 7. CDR1 and CDR2 (germline): ENHRY, SYGVKD. This CDR3 has 16 residues.

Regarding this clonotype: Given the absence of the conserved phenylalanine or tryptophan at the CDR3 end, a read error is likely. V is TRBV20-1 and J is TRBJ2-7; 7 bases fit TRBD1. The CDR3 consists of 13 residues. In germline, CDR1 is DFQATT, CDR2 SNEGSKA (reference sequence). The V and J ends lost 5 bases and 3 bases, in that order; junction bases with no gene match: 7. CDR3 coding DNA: TGCAGTGCTTTACAGGGGAATGACTACGAGCAGTACTTA. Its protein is CSALQGNDYEQYL.

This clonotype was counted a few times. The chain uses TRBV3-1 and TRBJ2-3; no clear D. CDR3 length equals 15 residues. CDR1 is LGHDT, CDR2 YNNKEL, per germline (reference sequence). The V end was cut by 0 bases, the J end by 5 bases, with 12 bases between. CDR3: CASSQEKGWEDTQYF. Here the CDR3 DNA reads TGTGCCAGCAGCCAAGAGAAAGGGTGGGAAGATACGCAGTATTTT.

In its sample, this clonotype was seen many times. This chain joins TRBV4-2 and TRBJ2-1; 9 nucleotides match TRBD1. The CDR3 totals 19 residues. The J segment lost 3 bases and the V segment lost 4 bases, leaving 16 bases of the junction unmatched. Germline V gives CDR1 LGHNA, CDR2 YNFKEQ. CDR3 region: CASSPRGTGSDGFYNEQFF. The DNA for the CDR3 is TGTGCCAGCAGCCCTAGGGGGACAGGGAGCGACGGTTTCTACAATGAGCAGTTCTTC.

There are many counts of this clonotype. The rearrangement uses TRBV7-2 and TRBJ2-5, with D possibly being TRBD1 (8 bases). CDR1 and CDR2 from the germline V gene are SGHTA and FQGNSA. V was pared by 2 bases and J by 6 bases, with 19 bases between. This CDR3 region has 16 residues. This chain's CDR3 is CASSLKSGGGGQTQYF. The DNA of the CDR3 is TGTGCCAGCAGCTTAAAGTCAGGGGGCGGGGGACAGACCCAGTACTTC.

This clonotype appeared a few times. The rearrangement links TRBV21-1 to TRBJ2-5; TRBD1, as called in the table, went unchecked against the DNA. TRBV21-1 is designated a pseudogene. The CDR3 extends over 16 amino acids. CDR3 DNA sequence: TGTGCCAGCAGCAAAGAGTTAACTAAGCCGGACAATGAGCAGTACTTC. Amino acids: CASSKELTKPDNEQYF.

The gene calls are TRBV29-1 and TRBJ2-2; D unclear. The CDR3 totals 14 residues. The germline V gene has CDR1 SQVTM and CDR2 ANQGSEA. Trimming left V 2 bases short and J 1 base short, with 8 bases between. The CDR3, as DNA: TGCAGCGTTGAAAGGGCCCTGAACACCGGGGAGCTGTTTTTT. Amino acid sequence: CSVERALNTGELFF.

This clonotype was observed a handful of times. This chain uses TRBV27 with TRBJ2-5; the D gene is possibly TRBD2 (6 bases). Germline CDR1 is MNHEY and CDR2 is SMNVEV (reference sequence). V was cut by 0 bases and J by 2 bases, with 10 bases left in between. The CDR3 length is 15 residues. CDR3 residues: CASSLSGGPQETQYF. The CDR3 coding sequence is TGTGCCAGCAGTTTATCGGGAGGTCCACAAGAGACCCAGTACTTC.

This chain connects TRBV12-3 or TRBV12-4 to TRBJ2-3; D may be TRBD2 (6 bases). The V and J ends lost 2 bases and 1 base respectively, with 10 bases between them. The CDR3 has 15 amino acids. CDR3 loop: CASSLQGLRTDTQYF. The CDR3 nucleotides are TGTGCCAGCAGTTTACAAGGACTACGCACAGATACGCAGTATTTT.

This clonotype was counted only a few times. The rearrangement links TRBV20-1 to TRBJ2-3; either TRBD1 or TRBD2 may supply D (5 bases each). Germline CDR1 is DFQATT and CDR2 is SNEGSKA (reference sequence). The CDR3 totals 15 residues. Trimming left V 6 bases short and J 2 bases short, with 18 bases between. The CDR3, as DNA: TGCAGTGCCCCGAAGGGGACGGACCTCACAGATACGCAGTATTTT. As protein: CSAPKGTDLTDTQYF.

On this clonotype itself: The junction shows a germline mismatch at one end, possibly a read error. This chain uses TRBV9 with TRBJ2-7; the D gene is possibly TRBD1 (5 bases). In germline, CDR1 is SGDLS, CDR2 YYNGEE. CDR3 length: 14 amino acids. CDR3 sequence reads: CTSSLTDFSYEQYF. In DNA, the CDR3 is TGTACCAGCAGCCTGACAGATTTCTCCTACGAGCAGTACTTC.

The CDR3: CASRTPTGGRSYEQYF. CDR3 bases: TGTGCCAGCAGAACACCCACAGGGGGAAGGTCCTACGAGCAGTACTTC. The chain uses TRBV28 and TRBJ2-7; 8 nucleotides align to TRBD1. This CDR3 has 16 amino acids. V was pared by 6 bases and J by 1 base, with 11 bases of the junction left unmatched. The germline gives CDR1 MDHEN, CDR2 SYDVKM.

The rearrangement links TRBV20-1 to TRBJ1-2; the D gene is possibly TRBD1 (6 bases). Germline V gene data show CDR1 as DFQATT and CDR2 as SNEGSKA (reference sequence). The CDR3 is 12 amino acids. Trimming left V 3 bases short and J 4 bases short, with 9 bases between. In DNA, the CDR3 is TGCAGTGCTAGTTCAGGGGTCTATGGCTACACCTTC. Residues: CSASSGVYGYTF.

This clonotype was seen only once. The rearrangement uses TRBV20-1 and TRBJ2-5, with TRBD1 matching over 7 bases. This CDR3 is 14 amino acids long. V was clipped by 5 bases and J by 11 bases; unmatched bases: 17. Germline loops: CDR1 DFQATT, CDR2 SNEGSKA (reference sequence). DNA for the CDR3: TGCAGTGCTGGAAAGGGGGCCGCACCCTGGGAGCAGTACTTC. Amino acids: CSAGKGAAPWEQYF.

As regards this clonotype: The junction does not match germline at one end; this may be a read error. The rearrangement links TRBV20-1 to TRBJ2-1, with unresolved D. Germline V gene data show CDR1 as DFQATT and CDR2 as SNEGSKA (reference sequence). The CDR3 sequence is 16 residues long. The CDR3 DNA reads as TGCAGTGCTAGCCCCATTGGCTTTGCCGAGTCCAATGAGCAGTTTTTC. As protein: CSASPIGFAESNEQFF.

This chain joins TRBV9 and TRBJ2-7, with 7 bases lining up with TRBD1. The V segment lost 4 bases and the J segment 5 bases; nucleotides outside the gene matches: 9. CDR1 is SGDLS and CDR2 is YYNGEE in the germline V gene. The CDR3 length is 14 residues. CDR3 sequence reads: CASSIEIDRDEQYF. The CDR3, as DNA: TGTGCCAGCAGCATAGAAATAGACAGGGACGAGCAGTACTTC.

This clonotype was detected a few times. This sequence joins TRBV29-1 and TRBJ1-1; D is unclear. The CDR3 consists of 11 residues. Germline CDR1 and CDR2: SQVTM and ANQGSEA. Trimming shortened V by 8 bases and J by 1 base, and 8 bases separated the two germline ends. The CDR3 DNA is TGCAGCTTCAGGAGGAACACTGAAGCTTTCTTT. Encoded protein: CSFRRNTEAFF.

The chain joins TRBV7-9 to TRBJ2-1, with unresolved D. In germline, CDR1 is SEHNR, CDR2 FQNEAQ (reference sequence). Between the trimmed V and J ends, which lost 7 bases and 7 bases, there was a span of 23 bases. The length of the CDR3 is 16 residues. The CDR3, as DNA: TGTGCCAGCACCCCACCAGCAGCAAATATTGGTAATGAGCAGTTCTTC. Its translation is CASTPPAANIGNEQFF.

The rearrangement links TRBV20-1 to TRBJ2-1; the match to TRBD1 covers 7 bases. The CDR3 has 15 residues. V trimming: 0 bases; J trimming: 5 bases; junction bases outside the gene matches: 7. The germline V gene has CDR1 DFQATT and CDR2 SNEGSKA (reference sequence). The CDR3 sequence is CSARDLDRSDNEQFF. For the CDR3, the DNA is TGCAGTGCTAGAGATCTGGACAGGTCCGACAATGAGCAGTTCTTC.

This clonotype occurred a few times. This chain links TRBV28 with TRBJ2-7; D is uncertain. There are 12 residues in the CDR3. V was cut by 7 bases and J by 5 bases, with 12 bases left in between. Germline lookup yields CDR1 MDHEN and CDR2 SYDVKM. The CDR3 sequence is CASTGYAHEQYF. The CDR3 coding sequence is TGTGCCAGCACTGGCTATGCCCACGAGCAGTACTTC. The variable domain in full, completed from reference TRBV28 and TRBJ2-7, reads DVKVTQSSRYLVKRTGEKVFLECVQDMDHENMFWYRQDPGLGLRLIYFSYDVKMKEKGDIPEGYSVSREKKERFSLILESASTNQTSMYLCASTGYAHEQYFGPGTRLTVT.

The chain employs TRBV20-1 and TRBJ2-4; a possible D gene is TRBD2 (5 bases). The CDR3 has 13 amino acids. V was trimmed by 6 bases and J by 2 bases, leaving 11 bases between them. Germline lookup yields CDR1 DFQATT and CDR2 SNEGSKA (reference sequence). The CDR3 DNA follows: TGCAGTGCGGAGGTGGGGTCCAAAAACATTCAGTACTTC. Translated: CSAEVGSKNIQYF.